This T cell receptor beta chain was observed in a study of T cell repertoires in aging, cancer and after chemotherapy. Looking at the study overall: Donor ages fell into six groups from 30 or younger up to 70 or older. About 9 million TCR reads made up the full dataset.

TRB rearrangements spanning V, D and J were amplified using mixed TRB-A/B primers. TCRdb independently ran MiXCR on the multiplex PCR reads; one entry per CDR3 protein. The table lists 2,500 to 3,500 distinct CDR3 sequences, roughly 25% of them singletons. Germline V CDR1 and CDR2: MNHNS, SASEGT. Trimming removed 5 bases at V and 0 bases at J, with 11 bases between. The CDR3 extends over 15 amino acids. Amplification of TCR beta used genomic DNA extracted from peripheral blood. The specimen sequenced was blood. The TCR comes from a human donor with a solid tumor. The chain uses TRBV6-1 and TRBJ1-5; the D is unclear. The DNA of the CDR3 is TGTGCCAGCAGTAGAGACGGCTATAGCAATCAGCCCCAGCATTTT. Amino acid sequence: CASSRDGYSNQPQHF.